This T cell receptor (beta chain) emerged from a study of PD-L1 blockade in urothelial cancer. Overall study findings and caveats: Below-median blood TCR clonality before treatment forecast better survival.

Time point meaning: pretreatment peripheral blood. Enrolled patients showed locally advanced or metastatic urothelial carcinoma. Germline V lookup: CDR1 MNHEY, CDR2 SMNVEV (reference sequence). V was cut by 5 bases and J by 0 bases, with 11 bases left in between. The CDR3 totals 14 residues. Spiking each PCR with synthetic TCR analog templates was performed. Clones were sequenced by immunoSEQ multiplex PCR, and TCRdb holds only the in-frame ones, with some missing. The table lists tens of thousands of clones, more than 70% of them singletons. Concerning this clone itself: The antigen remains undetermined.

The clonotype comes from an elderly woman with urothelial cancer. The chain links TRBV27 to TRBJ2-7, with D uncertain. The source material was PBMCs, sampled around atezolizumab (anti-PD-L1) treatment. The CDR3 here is CASSIPGPSYEQYF. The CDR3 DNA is TGTGCCAGCAGTATCCCGGGTCCCTCCTACGAGCAGTACTTC.